The 29 T cell receptor beta chains listed next were all sequenced from one sample in a study of blood T cell repertoires in COVID-19. Clones were read by immunoSEQ multiplex PCR, and TCRdb kept only the in-frame ones, dropping some. This sample carries 40,000 or so clones, approximately 90% of them seen once, and the ten largest clones take 9.5% to 15%. Sequencing was carried out using peripheral blood. All receptors derive from a human donor in a cohort sampled during active COVID-19.

This clone appeared a single time. Written as DNA, the CDR3 is TGTGCCAGCAGCCCCCCTGGTAGCGGTGAGCAGTTCTTC. Translated: CASSPPGSGEQFF. This sequence joins TRBV5-4 and TRBJ2-1; weak D call: TRBD2 (6 bases). Germline V gives CDR1 SGHNT, CDR2 YYREEE (reference sequence). Trimming cost V 4 bases and J 9 bases, with 14 bases left between them. The CDR3 has 13 residues.

The chain couples TRBV6-5 to TRBJ2-3; 7 nucleotides line up with TRBD2. This CDR3 is built from 13 residues. The V gene's germline CDR1 is MNHEY and CDR2 SVGAGI. Trimming at V came to 9 bases and at J to 2 bases, leaving 5 bases not matched to a gene. The CDR3 is CASERGDTDTQYF. CDR3 in DNA: TGTGCCAGTGAACGGGGGGACACAGATACGCAGTATTTT.

The J gene is TRBJ1-1, the V gene TRBV10-3, with D uncertain. CDR1 and CDR2 (germline): ENHRY, SYGVKD. The CDR3 covers 15 residues. The V and J ends lost 0 bases and 1 base respectively, with 9 bases between them. The CDR3 spells CAISESGGRNTEAFF. The CDR3 DNA reads TGTGCCATCAGTGAGTCGGGAGGGAGGAACACTGAAGCTTTCTTT.

The chain is built from TRBV6-5 and TRBJ2-1; D perhaps matches TRBD1 (5 bases). V shed 4 bases and J shed 2 bases, with 6 bases lying between them. The CDR3 covers 13 residues. Germline V gene lookup returns CDR1 MNHEY and CDR2 SVGAGI. The CDR3 region has the DNA TGTGCCAGCAGTTCAGGGCCCTACAATGAGCAGTTCTTC. This codes for CASSSGPYNEQFF.

J is TRBJ2-5 and V is TRBV24-1; 11 nucleotides match TRBD2. CDR1 KGHDR and CDR2 SFDVKD come from the germline V gene. The trim removed 4 bases at V and 6 bases at J, leaving 6 bases unmatched. The CDR3 sequence is 15 residues long. Written as DNA, the CDR3 is TGTGCCACCAGTGAGACTAGCGGGGAGAAGAAGACCCAGTACTTC. Residues: CATSETSGEKKTQYF.

This chain uses TRBV5-1 with TRBJ2-3; D unclear. CDR3 length: 13 residues. Germline V CDR1 and CDR2: SGHRS, YFSETQ. The V end lost 4 bases, the J end lost 4 bases, and 10 bases lay between the germline ends. CDR3 sequence (DNA): TGCGCCAGCAGCACCCCGGGTGCAGATACGCAGTATTTT. Translated, it gives CASSTPGADTQYF. Based on the CDR3 plus reference TRBV5-1 and TRBJ2-3, the full variable domain is KAGVTQTPRYLIKTRGQQVTLSCSPISGHRSVSWYQQTPGQGLQFLFEYFSETQRNKGNFPGRFSGRQFSNSRSEMNVSTLELGDSALYLCASSTPGADTQYFGPGTRLTVL.

The chain couples TRBV5-1 to TRBJ2-1; possibly TRBD1 for D (7 bases). Germline V gene lookup returns CDR1 SGHRS and CDR2 YFSETQ. The CDR3 covers 16 residues. Between the trimmed V and J ends, which lost 4 bases and 0 bases, there was a span of 14 bases. The DNA of the CDR3 is TGCGCCAGCAGCGGCCTGGAGGGGGCCTCCTACAATGAGCAGTTCTTC. It yields the protein CASSGLEGASYNEQFF.

J is TRBJ2-1 and V is TRBV5-1, with 8 bases identical to TRBD1. The trim removed 4 bases at V and 1 base at J, leaving 4 bases unmatched. CDR1 is SGHRS and CDR2 is YFSETQ in the germline V gene. The CDR3 is made up of 15 amino acids. The CDR3 region has the DNA TGCGCCAGCAGCCTGACAGGGGTTTCCTACAATGAGCAGTTCTTC. This gives the protein CASSLTGVSYNEQFF.

DNA for the CDR3: TGTGCCAGCAGCCTGGGGGGGTTTACCACTGGGGCCAACGTCCTGACTTTC. Protein: CASSLGGFTTGANVLTF. This chain links TRBV7-2 with TRBJ2-6; 7 nucleotides match TRBD2. This CDR3 has 17 amino acids. The V segment lost 5 bases and the J segment 2 bases; nucleotides outside the gene matches: 9. The germline gives CDR1 SGHTA, CDR2 FQGNSA.

V is TRBV7-9 and J is TRBJ2-1; 9 nucleotides align to TRBD2. Trimming took 3 bases from V and 7 from J; bases not matched to a gene: 7. The CDR3 loop spans 15 amino acids. Germline values: CDR1 SEHNR, CDR2 FQNEAQ (reference sequence). This CDR3 reads CASSLGGGARNEQFF. CDR3 DNA sequence: TGTGCCAGCAGCTTGGGCGGGGGGGCAAGAAATGAGCAGTTCTTC.

The V call is TRBV4-3, the J call TRBJ2-5; 7 bases match TRBD1. The CDR3 contains 14 residues. J was trimmed by 3 bases and V by 1 base; bases with no gene match: 2. In germline, CDR1 is LGHNA, CDR2 YSLEER. The CDR3 DNA follows: TGCGCCAGCAGCCAAGGACAGGGTGAAGAGACCCAGTACTTC. This translates into CASSQGQGEETQYF.

V gene TRBV28 combines with J gene TRBJ2-3; weak D call: TRBD2 (6 bases). The V gene lost 6 bases and the J gene lost 1 base, with 14 bases spanning the gap. Germline loops: CDR1 MDHEN, CDR2 SYDVKM. The CDR3 runs 15 residues. CDR3 sequence (DNA): TGTGCCAGCAGCCACGTCGAGCGGGGCACAGATACGCAGTATTTT. Residues: CASSHVERGTDTQYF.

The V call is TRBV12-2, the J call TRBJ2-7; the table gives TRBD2 as D, unverified against the DNA. TRBV12-2 is labeled a pseudogene. This CDR3 contains 16 residues. The CDR3 DNA sequence: TGTGCAAGTCGCTTAGCGTCCGAGAGCCCAAACTACGAGCAGTACTTC. Encoded protein: CASRLASESPNYEQYF.

This chain links TRBV5-6 with TRBJ2-6, with TRBD1 as a possible D gene (5 bases). Trimming took off 2 bases at V and 0 bases at J, with 15 bases between the two ends. CDR3 length: 18 residues. CDR1 is SGHDT and CDR2 is YYEEEE in the germline V gene. The CDR3 spells CASSLLGQGSSGANVLTF. The DNA of the CDR3 is TGTGCCAGCAGCTTATTAGGGCAGGGATCCTCTGGGGCCAACGTCCTGACTTTC.

The J gene is TRBJ2-3, the V gene TRBV28; the match to TRBD2 covers 16 bases. The CDR3 is 19 amino acids. CDR1 and CDR2 (germline): MDHEN, SYDVKM. V dropped 8 bases and J dropped 3; count of bases not matched to a gene: 14. The DNA of the CDR3 is TGTGCCAGCTCCTCTCCCCCGGGACTAGCGGGAGGGAGGACAGATACGCAGTATTTT. Its translation is CASSSPPGLAGGRTDTQYF.

The CDR3 region is CASSIGTVGTEAFF. CDR3 nucleotides: TGTGCCAGCAGCATCGGGACAGTGGGCACTGAAGCTTTCTTT. The chain recombines TRBV11-3 with TRBJ1-1; 7 bases agree with TRBD1. The V segment lost 5 bases and the J segment 4 bases; nucleotides outside the gene matches: 7. CDR3 length: 14 amino acids. Germline V gene sequence: CDR1 SGHNT, CDR2 YENEEA.

V usage is TRBV5-1 and J usage is TRBJ1-6; a possible D gene is TRBD1 (5 bases). The CDR3 length is 13 residues. V shed 4 bases and J shed 10 bases, with 12 bases lying between them. CDR1 is SGHRS and CDR2 is YFSETQ in the germline V gene. CDR3 bases: TGCGCCAGCAGCCCGGGGGGGGTCTCACCCCTCCACTTT. This codes for CASSPGGVSPLHF.

The gene calls are TRBV6-5 and TRBJ2-5, with D perhaps TRBD1 (6 bases). There are 13 residues in the CDR3. Trimming pared 8 bases from V and 1 base from J, leaving 11 bases between. The V gene's germline CDR1 is MNHEY and CDR2 SVGAGI. As DNA, the CDR3 is TGTGCCAGCCTAACAGGGCTCCAAGAGACCCAGTACTTC. Its translation is CASLTGLQETQYF.

V usage is TRBV27 and J usage is TRBJ2-1; 10 positions agree with TRBD2. This CDR3 has 12 amino acids. J gave up 6 bases and V 7 bases, and 0 bases lay outside the gene matches. Looked up from germline, CDR1 is MNHEY and CDR2 is SMNVEV (reference sequence). CDR3 nucleotide sequence: TGTGCCAGCAAGCGGGGGGGCAATGAGCAGTTCTTC. This encodes CASKRGGNEQFF.

The genes are TRBV19 and TRBJ1-1; maybe TRBD1 (6 bases). This CDR3 region has 15 residues. Trimming shortened V by 5 bases and J by 2 bases, and 15 bases separated the two germline ends. CDR1 and CDR2 from the germline V gene are LNHDA and SQIVND (reference sequence). The CDR3 DNA is TGTGCCAGTAGTCATCTCGGGACAAAAAACACTGAAGCTTTCTTT. Its translation: CASSHLGTKNTEAFF.

The chain carries TRBV7-8 and TRBJ1-6; D not certain. Trimming shortened V by 7 bases and J by 7 bases, and 11 bases separated the two germline ends. The germline gives CDR1 SGHVS, CDR2 FQNEAQ. The CDR3 runs to 13 residues. In nucleotides, the CDR3 is TGTGCCAGCACGTATGTTCGGAATTCACCCCTCCACTTT. This encodes CASTYVRNSPLHF. The full variable domain, with the rest looked up from reference TRBV7-8 and TRBJ1-6, is GAGVSQSPRYKVAKRGQDVALRCDPISGHVSLFWYQQALGQGPEFLTYFQNEAQLDKSGLPSDRFFAERPEGSVSTLKIQRTQQEDSAVYLCASTYVRNSPLHFGNGTRLTVT.

The chain is built from TRBV9 and TRBJ1-1; weak D call: TRBD1 (6 bases). Per germline, CDR1 SGDLS and CDR2 YYNGEE. The CDR3 runs to 14 residues. With 0 bases removed from V and 5 bases from J, the gap between germline ends came to 11 bases. CDR3 sequence: CASSVGGRSTEAFF. The CDR3 bases are TGTGCCAGCAGCGTAGGGGGGCGTTCGACTGAAGCTTTCTTT.

This clone appeared once. The chain carries TRBV5-1 and TRBJ2-5, with 9 nucleotides matching TRBD1. The germline gives CDR1 SGHRS, CDR2 YFSETQ. The ends lost 3 bases at V and 5 bases at J; junction bases unmatched: 5. The CDR3 sequence is 14 residues long. The CDR3 nucleotides are TGCGCCAGCAGCTCGGACAGGGGCCGTGAGACCCAGTACTTC. Protein product: CASSSDRGRETQYF.

The chain links TRBV12-3 or TRBV12-4 to TRBJ1-5, with 10 positions matching TRBD1. Germline trimming cut 5 bases from V and 9 bases from J; bases unmatched to any gene: 4. There are 13 residues in the CDR3. The CDR3 is CASSRQGASPQHF. For the CDR3, the DNA is TGTGCCAGCAGTCGACAGGGGGCCTCGCCCCAGCATTTT.

The J gene is TRBJ1-5, the V gene TRBV13; D ambiguous. The CDR3 is 13 amino acids. Trimming removed 5 bases at V and 7 bases at J, with 12 bases between. The germline CDR1 and CDR2 sequences are PRHDT and FYEKMQ (reference sequence). The CDR3 DNA sequence: TGTGCCAGCAGCCGTGGGAGGGCCCAGCCCCAGCATTTT. Protein: CASSRGRAQPQHF.

The chain carries TRBV11-2 and TRBJ1-2; the match to TRBD1 covers 7 bases. The CDR3 consists of 15 residues. Trimming removed 2 bases from V and 6 bases from J; junction bases left unmatched: 9. CDR1 and CDR2 from the germline V gene are SGHAT and FQNNGV. The CDR3 loop is CASSLLVGGSDGYTF. In DNA, the CDR3 is TGTGCCAGCAGCTTATTGGTAGGGGGCTCCGATGGCTACACCTTC.

The rearrangement joins TRBV29-1 to TRBJ2-3; no firm D call. The V and J ends lost 7 bases and 6 bases respectively, with 8 bases between them. CDR1 SQVTM and CDR2 ANQGSEA come from the germline V gene. CDR3 length equals 10 residues. The CDR3 DNA follows: TGCAGCGGACTTTTGGATACGCAGTATTTT. This gives the protein CSGLLDTQYF.

This chain connects TRBV14 to TRBJ1-5; 8 bases line up with TRBD1. The CDR3 consists of 21 residues. The germline V gene encodes CDR1 SGHDN and CDR2 FVKESK. After removal of 1 base from V and 7 bases from J, the junction contained 24 bases not matched to a gene. The CDR3 nucleotides read TGTGCCAGCAGCCAAGCGGACAGGGTTCCATCAGCCCGGGAGGTAGGGCAGCCCCAGCATTTT. Its protein is CASSQADRVPSAREVGQPQHF.

This chain uses TRBV5-4 with TRBJ2-6, with 8 bases matching TRBD1. Looked up from germline, CDR1 is SGHNT and CDR2 is YYREEE (reference sequence). J lost 4 bases, V lost 6 bases, and 6 bases had no gene match. The CDR3 is 15 amino acids. The CDR3 spells CASTRTGSGANVLTF. Written as DNA, the CDR3 is TGTGCCAGCACCCGGACAGGGTCAGGGGCCAACGTCCTGACTTTC.